Included here is one T cell receptor (beta chain) sequence, with context. Produced via immunoSEQ multiplex PCR; TCRdb's table is partial and in-frame only. The repertoire has 400,000 to 600,000 clones, around 75% of them found once; the top ten carry less than 15%. The sample is drawn from a study of shared clonotypes between healthy human individuals. CDR3 length: 12 amino acids. CDR1 SGHNT and CDR2 YENEEA come from the germline V gene. V lost 3 bases and J 9 bases, leaving 9 bases between the germline ends. The receptor's source is a middle-aged woman in good health. Some clones in this sample may be carry-over from other donors' samples. Specimen: PBMCs. The chain uses TRBV11-3 and TRBJ2-1; D not certain. DNA of the CDR3: TGTGCCAGCAGCTTTTCAGGCGCTGAGCAGTTCTTC. Translation: CASSFSGAEQFF.